This paragraph covers one T cell receptor beta chain sequence. The data stem from a study of T cell changes during pregnancy in multiple sclerosis. Libraries were prepared by immunoSEQ multiplex PCR; TCRdb keeps only in-frame clonotypes and omits some of them. The table lists about 61,000 clones, around 90% of them singletons. CDR3 length: 16 amino acids. CDR1 and CDR2 from the germline V gene are SGHKS and YYEKEE (reference sequence). V gave up 4 bases and J gave up 0 bases; unmatched junction bases: 8. The sequence was collected from a female donor in good health, enrolled as a control in a pregnancy study. The V call is TRBV5-5, the J call TRBJ2-3, with 7 nucleotides matching TRBD1. This specimen was peripheral blood, taken in the first trimester of pregnancy. The DNA of the CDR3 is TGTGCCAGCAGCAAACAGGGGTCAACTAGCACAGATACGCAGTATTTT. It specifies CASSKQGSTSTDTQYF.